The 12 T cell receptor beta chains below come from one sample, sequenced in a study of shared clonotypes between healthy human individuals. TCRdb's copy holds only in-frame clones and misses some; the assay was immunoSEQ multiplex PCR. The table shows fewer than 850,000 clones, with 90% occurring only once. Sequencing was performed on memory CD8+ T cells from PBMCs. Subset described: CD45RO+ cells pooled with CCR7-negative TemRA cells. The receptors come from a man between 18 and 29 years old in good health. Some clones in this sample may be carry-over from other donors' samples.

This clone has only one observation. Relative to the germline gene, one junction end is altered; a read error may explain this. CDR3 sequence (DNA): TGTGCCAGTAGTATAGGACTAGCGGGGTACAGTGAGCAGTTCTTC. It translates to CASSIGLAGYSEQFF. J is TRBJ2-1 and V is TRBV19, with 11 bases identical to TRBD2. The length of the CDR3 is 15 residues. From germline, CDR1 is LNHDA and CDR2 SQIVND (reference sequence). The complete variable domain, with remaining parts taken from reference TRBV19 and TRBJ2-1, reads DGGITQSPKYLFRKEGQNVTLSCEQNLNHDAMYWYRQDPGQGLRLIYYSQIVNDFQKGDIAEGYSVSREKKESFPLTVTSAQKNPTAFYLCASSIGLAGYSEQFFGPGTRLTVL.

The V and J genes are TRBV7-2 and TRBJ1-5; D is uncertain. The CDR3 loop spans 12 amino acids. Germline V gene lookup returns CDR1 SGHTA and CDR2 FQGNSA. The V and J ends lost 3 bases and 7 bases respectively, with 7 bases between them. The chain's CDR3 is CASSFPSQPQHF. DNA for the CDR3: TGTGCCAGCAGCTTTCCGTCGCAGCCCCAGCATTTT. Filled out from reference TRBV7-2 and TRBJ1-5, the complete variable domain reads GAGVSQSPSNKVTEKGKDVELRCDPISGHTALYWYRQSLGQGLEFLIYFQGNSAPDKSGLPSDRFSAERTGGSVSTLTIQRTQQEDSAVYLCASSFPSQPQHFGDGTRLSIL.

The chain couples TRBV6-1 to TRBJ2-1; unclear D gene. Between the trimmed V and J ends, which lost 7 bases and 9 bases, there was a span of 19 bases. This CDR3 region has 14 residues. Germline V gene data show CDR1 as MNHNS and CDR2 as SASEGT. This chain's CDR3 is CASTAPGLLVEQFF. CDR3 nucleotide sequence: TGTGCCAGCACAGCTCCGGGCCTACTTGTTGAGCAGTTCTTC.

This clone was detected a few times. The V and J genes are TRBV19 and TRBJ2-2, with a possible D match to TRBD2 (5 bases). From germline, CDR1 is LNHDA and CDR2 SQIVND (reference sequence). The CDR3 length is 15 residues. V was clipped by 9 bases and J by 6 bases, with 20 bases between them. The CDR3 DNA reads TGTGCCAGCCTGAAACCGGGGATCTGGGCCGGGGAGCTGTTTTTT. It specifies CASLKPGIWAGELFF. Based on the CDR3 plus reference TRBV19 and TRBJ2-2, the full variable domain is DGGITQSPKYLFRKEGQNVTLSCEQNLNHDAMYWYRQDPGQGLRLIYYSQIVNDFQKGDIAEGYSVSREKKESFPLTVTSAQKNPTAFYLCASLKPGIWAGELFFGEGSRLTVL.

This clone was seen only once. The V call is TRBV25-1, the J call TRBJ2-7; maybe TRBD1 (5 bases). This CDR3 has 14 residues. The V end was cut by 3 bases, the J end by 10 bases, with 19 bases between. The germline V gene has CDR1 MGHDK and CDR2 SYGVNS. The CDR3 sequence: CASSDKGIITSQYF. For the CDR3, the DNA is TGTGCCAGCAGTGATAAGGGGATCATAACTTCACAGTACTTC.

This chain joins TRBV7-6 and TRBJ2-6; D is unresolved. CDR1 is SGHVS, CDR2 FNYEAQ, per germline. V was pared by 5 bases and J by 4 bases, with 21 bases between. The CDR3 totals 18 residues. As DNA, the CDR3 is TGTGCCAGCAGCCTAACCTATTCAGCCCCGTCCGGGGCCAACGTCCTGACTTTC. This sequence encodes CASSLTYSAPSGANVLTF.

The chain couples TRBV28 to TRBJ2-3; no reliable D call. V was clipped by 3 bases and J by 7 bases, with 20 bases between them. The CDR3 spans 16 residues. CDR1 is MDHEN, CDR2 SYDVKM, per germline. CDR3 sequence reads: CASSFRGAAVLNTQYF. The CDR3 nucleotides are TGTGCCAGCAGTTTTCGAGGAGCCGCGGTATTAAATACGCAGTATTTT.

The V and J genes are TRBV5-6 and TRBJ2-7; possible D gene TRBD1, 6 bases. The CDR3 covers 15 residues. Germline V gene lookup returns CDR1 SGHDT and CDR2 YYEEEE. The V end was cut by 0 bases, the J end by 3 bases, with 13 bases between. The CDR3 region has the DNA TGTGCCAGCAGCTTGGGCAGGGGTAGCTACTACGAGCAGTACTTC. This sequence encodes CASSLGRGSYYEQYF.

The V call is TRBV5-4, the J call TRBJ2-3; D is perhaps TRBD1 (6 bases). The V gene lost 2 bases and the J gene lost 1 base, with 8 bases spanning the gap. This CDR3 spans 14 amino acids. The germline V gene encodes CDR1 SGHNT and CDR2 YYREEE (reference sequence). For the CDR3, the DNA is TGTGCCAGCAGCTTCAGGGGAGGCACAGATACGCAGTATTTT. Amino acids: CASSFRGGTDTQYF.

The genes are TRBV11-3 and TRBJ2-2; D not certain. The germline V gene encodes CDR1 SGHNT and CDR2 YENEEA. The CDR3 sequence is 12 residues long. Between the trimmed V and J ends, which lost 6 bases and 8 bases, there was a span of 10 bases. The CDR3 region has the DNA TGTGCCAGCAGGCACGCTGGAGGGGAGCTGTTTTTT. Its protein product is CASRHAGGELFF.

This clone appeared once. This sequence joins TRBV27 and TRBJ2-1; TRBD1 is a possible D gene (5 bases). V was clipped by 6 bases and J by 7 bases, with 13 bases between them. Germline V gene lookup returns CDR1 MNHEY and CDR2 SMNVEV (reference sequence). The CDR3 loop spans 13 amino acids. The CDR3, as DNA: TGTGCCAGCAGGAAACCACAGGTAAATGAGCAGTTCTTC. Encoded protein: CASRKPQVNEQFF.

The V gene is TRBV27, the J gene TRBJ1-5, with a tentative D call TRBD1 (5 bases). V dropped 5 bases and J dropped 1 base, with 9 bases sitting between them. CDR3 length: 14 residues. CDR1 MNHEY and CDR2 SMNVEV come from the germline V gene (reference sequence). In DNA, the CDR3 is TGTGCCAGCAGTCGGGACGGAAGCAATCAGCCCCAGCATTTT. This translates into CASSRDGSNQPQHF.